This entry lists 30 T cell receptor beta chains sequenced from one sample in a study of blood T cell repertoires in COVID-19 (TCRdb year 2020). Library preparation employed the immunoSEQ multiplex PCR assay. TCRdb retrieved this table from immuneACCESS and kept in-frame rearrangements only. Not all clones are present; in checked studies, unresolved V genes account for under half, and no reason is known for the remainder. The sample records approximately 250,000 clones, 85% to 90% of which are singletons. 3.6% of the sample is held by the ten biggest clonotypes. What was sequenced was peripheral blood. The receptors derive from a man younger than 35 with active or convalescent COVID-19.

This chain uses TRBV19 with TRBJ1-5; weak D call: TRBD1 (5 bases). Per the germline V gene, CDR1 is LNHDA and CDR2 is SQIVND (reference sequence). The V and J ends lost 8 bases and 8 bases respectively, with 16 bases between them. The CDR3 loop spans 13 amino acids. CDR3 sequence: CASEARQYEPQHF. The CDR3, as DNA: TGTGCCAGTGAAGCCCGACAGTATGAGCCCCAGCATTTT.

The genes are TRBV5-6 and TRBJ2-7, with TRBD1 as a possible D gene (6 bases). There are 14 residues in the CDR3. V dropped 0 bases and J dropped 2 bases, with 9 bases sitting between them. Looked up from germline, CDR1 is SGHDT and CDR2 is YYEEEE. The CDR3 nucleotides read TGTGCCAGCAGCTTGGGAGGGACACCCTACGAGCAGTACTTC. It encodes CASSLGGTPYEQYF.

The rearrangement joins TRBV2 to TRBJ1-1; tentatively, D is TRBD1 (5 bases). This CDR3 is built from 11 residues. Trimming took 3 bases from V and 8 from J, leaving 7 bases between them. CDR1 SNHLY and CDR2 FYNNEI come from the germline V gene. In DNA form, the CDR3 reads TGTGCCAGCAGTGAGGGGCAGGAAGCTTTCTTT. It codes for CASSEGQEAFF.

The chain is built from TRBV27 and TRBJ1-4; D gene ambiguous. Looked up from germline, CDR1 is MNHEY and CDR2 is SMNVEV (reference sequence). V was trimmed by 7 bases and J by 3 bases, leaving 12 bases between them. This CDR3 comprises 14 residues. CDR3 protein: CASMARMANEKLFF. CDR3 bases: TGTGCCAGCATGGCGAGGATGGCTAATGAAAAACTGTTTTTT. Complete variable domain (other parts from reference TRBV27 and TRBJ1-4): EAQVTQNPRYLITVTGKKLTVTCSQNMNHEYMSWYRQDPGLGLRQIYYSMNVEVTDKGDVPEGYKVSRKEKRNFPLILESPSPNQTSLYFCASMARMANEKLFFGSGTQLSVL.

This clone was observed once. The chain combines TRBV6-5 with TRBJ1-4; D may be TRBD1 (5 bases). With 5 bases removed from V and 4 bases from J, the gap between germline ends came to 14 bases. The CDR3 extends over 15 amino acids. CDR1 is MNHEY and CDR2 is SVGAGI in the germline V gene. The CDR3 nucleotides read TGTGCCAGCAGTCGCGAAGGGGCTGTTAATGAAAAACTGTTTTTT. Protein product: CASSREGAVNEKLFF.

This clone was counted only a few times. The same CDR3 also results from other DNA sequences found in this sample. The chain carries TRBV28 and TRBJ1-2; perhaps TRBD1 as D (6 bases). V was trimmed by 6 bases and J by 5 bases, leaving 10 bases between them. Germline V gene sequence: CDR1 MDHEN, CDR2 SYDVKM. This CDR3 has 12 residues. The CDR3 is CASSLGGYGYTF. The CDR3 DNA reads as TGTGCCAGCAGCTTAGGGGGGTATGGCTACACCTTC.

The V call is TRBV4-1, the J call TRBJ2-3; TRBD1 agrees at 7 bases. CDR3 length: 16 amino acids. Per the germline V gene, CDR1 is MGHRA and CDR2 is YSYEKL. J was trimmed by 1 base and V by 0 bases; bases with no gene match: 4. The CDR3 sequence: CASSQDRQGGTDTQYF. CDR3 DNA sequence: TGCGCCAGCAGCCAAGATCGACAGGGCGGCACAGATACGCAGTATTTT.

The CDR3 sequence is CASSLGPSGTEAFF. DNA for the CDR3: TGTGCCAGCAGTTTAGGTCCTTCGGGTACTGAAGCTTTCTTT. V and J are TRBV6-2 or TRBV6-3 and TRBJ1-1; D is undetermined. Germline V CDR1 and CDR2: MNHEY, SVGEGT. Trimming shortened V by 4 bases and J by 5 bases, and 14 bases separated the two germline ends. The CDR3 consists of 14 residues.

J is TRBJ1-2 and V is TRBV5-4, with D maybe TRBD1 (5 bases). Germline V gene lookup returns CDR1 SGHNT and CDR2 YYREEE (reference sequence). V was cut by 7 bases and J by 0 bases, with 10 bases left in between. The CDR3 length is 13 residues. CDR3 sequence: CASAGPPNYGYTF. The CDR3 bases are TGTGCCAGCGCGGGGCCCCCTAACTATGGCTACACCTTC.

This clone was picked up a small number of times. V gene TRBV2 combines with J gene TRBJ1-6; 12 nucleotides match TRBD1. The CDR3 spans 14 residues. V was pared by 6 bases and J by 8 bases, with 2 bases of the junction left unmatched. Germline-derived CDR1 and CDR2 are SNHLY and FYNNEI. CDR3 loop: CASRGTGGDSPLHF. CDR3 DNA: TGTGCCAGCAGGGGGACAGGGGGCGATTCACCCCTCCACTTT.

The chain uses TRBV19 and TRBJ1-1; no reliable D call. The CDR3 has 14 amino acids. Trimming removed 0 bases at V and 0 bases at J, with 5 bases between. Germline V gene sequence: CDR1 LNHDA, CDR2 SQIVND (reference sequence). The CDR3 coding sequence is TGTGCCAGTAGTATAGAGGGCATGAACACTGAAGCTTTCTTT. This translates into CASSIEGMNTEAFF.

The gene calls are TRBV28 and TRBJ1-6; 7 nucleotides agree with TRBD1. Germline values: CDR1 MDHEN, CDR2 SYDVKM. Trimming cost V 5 bases and J 0 bases; bases outside gene matches: 4. CDR3 length equals 16 residues. The CDR3 coding sequence is TGTGCCAGCAGTCAGGGACAGAGCTCCTATAATTCACCCCTCCACTTT. This encodes CASSQGQSSYNSPLHF.

The chain joins TRBV28 to TRBJ2-7; 10 bases align to TRBD2. The CDR3 spans 16 residues. The V gene end was trimmed by 8 bases and the J gene end by 2 bases; junction bases not matched to a gene: 12. CDR1 is MDHEN and CDR2 is SYDVKM in the germline V gene. The CDR3 loop reads CASAGTSVSFAYEQYF. The CDR3 DNA sequence: TGTGCCAGCGCCGGGACTAGCGTCAGTTTCGCCTACGAGCAGTACTTC.

The J gene is TRBJ2-5, the V gene TRBV20-1, with D hard to call. The length of the CDR3 is 11 residues. Germline CDR1 and CDR2: DFQATT and SNEGSKA (reference sequence). V lost 1 base and J 5 bases, leaving 5 bases between the germline ends. CDR3 in amino acids: CSARASETQYF. DNA for the CDR3: TGCAGTGCTAGAGCTTCCGAGACCCAGTACTTC.

This chain connects TRBV28 to TRBJ1-5; a weak D match, TRBD1 (6 bases). This CDR3 is built from 16 residues. Germline V CDR1 and CDR2: MDHEN, SYDVKM. Trimming stripped 6 bases from V and 0 bases from J, with 15 bases between. CDR3 bases: TGTGCCAGCAGCCCAGGGACATCCGGTAGCAATCAGCCCCAGCATTTT. It is translated as CASSPGTSGSNQPQHF.

The CDR3 loop reads CASSPQLDSPPYF. The CDR3 nucleotides read TGTGCCAGCAGCCCCCAGTTGGACAGCCCTCCGTATTTT. The chain combines TRBV3-1 (or the pseudogene TRBV3-2) with TRBJ2-3; possibly TRBD1 for D (6 bases). The CDR3 covers 13 residues. The germline V gene has CDR1 LGHDT and CDR2 YNNKEL (reference sequence). Trimming took 4 bases from V and 14 from J, leaving 19 bases between them.

The chain employs TRBV12-3 or TRBV12-4 and TRBJ2-5; D not resolved. V lost 3 bases to trimming and J lost 7 bases, with 12 bases between them. This CDR3 is 13 amino acids long. CDR3 amino acids: CASSFSGPGTQYF. The CDR3 DNA reads as TGTGCCAGCAGTTTCTCCGGTCCTGGGACCCAGTACTTC.

This chain uses TRBV3-1 (or the pseudogene TRBV3-2) with TRBJ1-2; maybe TRBD1 (5 bases). V was trimmed by 4 bases and J by 10 bases, leaving 10 bases between them. The CDR3 has 11 amino acids. Germline CDR1 is LGHDT and CDR2 is YNNKEL (reference sequence). The CDR3 loop is CASSRQGTYTF. DNA of the CDR3: TGTGCCAGCAGCCGCCAGGGAACCTACACCTTC.

The rearrangement joins TRBV5-4 to TRBJ2-2; possibly TRBD2 for D (5 bases). The CDR3 is 16 residues long. Trimming stripped 4 bases from V and 8 bases from J, with 21 bases between. From germline, CDR1 is SGHNT and CDR2 YYREEE (reference sequence). Written as DNA, the CDR3 is TGTGCCAGCAGCCCCGGCAGCCGGGGTAGGTGGGGGGAGCTGTTTTTT. This encodes CASSPGSRGRWGELFF.

The chain employs TRBV7-9 and TRBJ2-7; possible D gene TRBD1, 5 bases. The CDR3 extends over 12 amino acids. The V and J ends lost 5 bases and 3 bases respectively, with 8 bases between them. Germline V gives CDR1 SEHNR, CDR2 FQNEAQ (reference sequence). The CDR3 is CASSPGIYEQYF. The CDR3 DNA is TGTGCCAGCAGCCCAGGGATCTACGAGCAGTACTTC. The full variable domain, its missing parts supplied by reference TRBV7-9 and TRBJ2-7, is DTGVSQNPRHKITKRGQNVTFRCDPISEHNRLYWYRQTLGQGPEFLTYFQNEAQLEKSRLLSDRFSAERPKGSFSTLEIQRTEQGDSAMYLCASSPGIYEQYFGPGTRLTVT.

The V call is TRBV6-5, the J call TRBJ1-1; D call uncertain. The CDR3 contains 13 residues. V gave up 3 bases and J gave up 5 bases, with 10 bases separating them. Germline V gene sequence: CDR1 MNHEY, CDR2 SVGAGI. CDR3 loop: CASSYWGGTEAFF. The DNA of the CDR3 is TGTGCCAGCAGTTATTGGGGAGGAACTGAAGCTTTCTTT.

The chain joins TRBV11-2 to TRBJ2-5; a possible D gene is TRBD2 (7 bases). The V gene lost 2 bases and the J gene lost 4 bases, with 11 bases spanning the gap. The CDR3 is made up of 14 amino acids. Germline V gene lookup returns CDR1 SGHAT and CDR2 FQNNGV. The CDR3 DNA is TGTGCCAGCAGCTTAAATGGGGGGGCAGAGACCCAGTACTTC. Translation gives CASSLNGGAETQYF.

V and J are TRBV9 and TRBJ1-1; D is possibly TRBD1 (5 bases). The V gene lost 4 bases and the J gene lost 0 bases, with 13 bases spanning the gap. This CDR3 has 15 amino acids. Looked up from germline, CDR1 is SGDLS and CDR2 is YYNGEE. CDR3 protein: CASSPSGGVNTEAFF. The CDR3 DNA sequence: TGTGCCAGCAGCCCCTCGGGGGGGGTGAACACTGAAGCTTTCTTT.

The V and J genes are TRBV30 and TRBJ1-6; 7 nucleotides line up with TRBD1. Looked up from germline, CDR1 is GTSNPN and CDR2 is SVGIG (reference sequence). The CDR3 consists of 15 residues. The V and J ends lost 0 bases and 7 bases, in that order; junction bases with no gene match: 6. The CDR3 DNA reads as TGTGCCTGGAGTGTAGGTACAGGGGCAAATTCACCCCTCCACTTT. This sequence encodes CAWSVGTGANSPLHF.

The chain employs TRBV5-4 and TRBJ2-5; TRBD1 is a possible D gene (5 bases). The CDR3 is 15 residues long. Germline V CDR1 and CDR2: SGHNT, YYREEE (reference sequence). Trimming removed 0 bases at V and 5 bases at J, with 14 bases between. The CDR3 sequence: CASSLEAGHWETQYF. The CDR3 DNA reads TGTGCCAGCAGCTTGGAGGCAGGGCATTGGGAGACCCAGTACTTC.

The chain uses TRBV30 and TRBJ1-2, with a possible D match to TRBD1 (5 bases). There are 12 residues in the CDR3. V lost 5 bases to trimming and J lost 8 bases, with 15 bases between them. From germline, CDR1 is GTSNPN and CDR2 SVGIG (reference sequence). CDR3 residues: CAWVERGRGYTF. The CDR3 nucleotides read TGTGCCTGGGTGGAAAGGGGAAGGGGCTACACCTTC.

The V call is TRBV6-6, the J call TRBJ2-7, with 7 positions matching TRBD1. This CDR3 contains 14 residues. The germline gives CDR1 MNHNY, CDR2 SVGAGI (reference sequence). V trimming: 4 bases; J trimming: 2 bases; junction bases outside the gene matches: 5. CDR3 region: CASSLTGIAYEQYF. CDR3 in DNA: TGTGCCAGCAGTTTGACAGGGATTGCCTACGAGCAGTACTTC.

This sequence joins TRBV2 and TRBJ1-4, with TRBD1 matching over 11 bases. Germline CDR1 and CDR2: SNHLY and FYNNEI. After removal of 4 bases from V and 7 bases from J, the junction contained 2 bases not matched to a gene. This CDR3 has 14 amino acids. CDR3 sequence (DNA): TGTGCCAGCAGTGGGGGACAGGGGGGTGAAAAACTGTTTTTT. It translates to CASSGGQGGEKLFF.

The genes are TRBV7-2 and TRBJ1-5; D is possibly TRBD1 (6 bases). Germline lookup yields CDR1 SGHTA and CDR2 FQGNSA. This CDR3 comprises 15 residues. Trimming cost V 2 bases and J 7 bases, with 15 bases left between them. The CDR3 here is CASSLYKGENQPQHF. CDR3 in DNA: TGTGCCAGCAGCTTATATAAGGGGGAGAACCAGCCCCAGCATTTT.

The gene calls are TRBV5-1 and TRBJ2-3, with TRBD1 identical over 7 bases. There are 13 residues in the CDR3. The germline CDR1 and CDR2 sequences are SGHRS and YFSETQ. The J segment lost 2 bases and the V segment lost 4 bases, leaving 1 base of the junction unmatched. The CDR3: CASSDRDTDTQYF. DNA for the CDR3: TGCGCCAGCAGCGACAGGGACACAGATACGCAGTATTTT.